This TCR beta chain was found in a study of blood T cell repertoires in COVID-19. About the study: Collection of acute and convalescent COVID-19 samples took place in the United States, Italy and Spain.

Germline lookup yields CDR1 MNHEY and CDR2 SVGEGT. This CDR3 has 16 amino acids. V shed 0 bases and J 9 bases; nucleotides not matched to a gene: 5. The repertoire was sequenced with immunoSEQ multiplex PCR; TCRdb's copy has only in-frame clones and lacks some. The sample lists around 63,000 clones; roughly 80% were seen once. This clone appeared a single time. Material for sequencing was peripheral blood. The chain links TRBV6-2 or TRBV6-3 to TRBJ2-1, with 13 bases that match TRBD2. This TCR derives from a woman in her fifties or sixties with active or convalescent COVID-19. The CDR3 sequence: CASSYSTSGRAFEQFF. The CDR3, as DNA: TGTGCCAGCAGTTACTCAACTAGCGGGAGGGCTTTTGAGCAGTTCTTC.